The rows below give T cell receptor beta chains drawn from one sample of a study of naive and memory T cell subsets. MiXCR, run by TCRdb on the UMI-ligation and nested PCR reads, gives a single entry per CDR3 protein. The table lists over 110,000 distinct CDR3 sequences, 15% to 25% of them singletons, with 0.5% to 0.75% in the top ten. The sample consisted of naive CD8+ T cells from blood. Receptor source: a human donor in good health. Both conserved end residues are part of each CDR3. Each record gives: J gene, V gene, clone size, D gene, CDR3 protein, CDR3 DNA. D genes are given only for firm matches. The size of a clone is reported for some rows only, either as once, few or many, or as a class for expanded clones.

TRBJ2-2 TRBV28 NA TRBD2 CASSHSGRGNTGELFF TGTGCCAGCAGTCACAGCGGGAGGGGGAACACCGGGGAGCTGTTTTTT
TRBJ2-3 TRBV20-1 few TRBD2 CSARAPLIIAGDSTDTQYF TGCAGTGCTAGAGCCCCCTTAATCATAGCGGGAGATAGCACAGATACGCAGTATTTT
TRBJ1-2 TRBV12-3/TRBV12-4 NA NA CASSPDEYYGYTF TGTGCCAGCAGTCCCGACGAGTACTATGGCTACACCTTC
TRBJ2-7 TRBV4-3 few TRBD2 CASSQEKRSGSSYEQYF TGCGCCAGCAGCCAAGAAAAGCGGAGCGGGAGCTCCTACGAGCAGTACTTC
TRBJ2-1 TRBV6-2/TRBV6-3 few TRBD2 CASSYRGLAEYNEQFF TGTGCCAGCAGTTACCGAGGACTAGCAGAGTACAATGAGCAGTTCTTC
TRBJ2-5 TRBV6-2/TRBV6-3 NA TRBD1 CASSYTGQGVETQYF TGTGCCAGCAGTTACACCGGACAGGGGGTGGAGACCCAGTACTTC
TRBJ2-1 TRBV5-6 NA NA CASSPEDIYNEQFF TGTGCCAGCAGCCCTGAGGACATCTACAATGAGCAGTTCTTC
TRBJ2-2 TRBV7-9 few NA CASSLAPRSLSGELFF TGTGCCAGCAGCCTAGCACCCCGATCCCTGTCCGGGGAGCTGTTTTTT
TRBJ1-1 TRBV4-1 NA NA CASSQDHGAEAFF TGCGCCAGCAGCCAAGATCACGGGGCTGAAGCTTTCTTT
TRBJ2-2 TRBV4-3 NA NA CASSVQAVNTGELFF TGCGCCAGCAGCGTCCAGGCCGTTAACACCGGGGAGCTGTTTTTT
TRBJ2-3 TRBV28 NA TRBD1 CASSSVTGPYPDTQYF TGTGCCAGCAGTTCAGTGACAGGGCCATACCCAGATACGCAGTATTTT
TRBJ2-1 TRBV10-3 few TRBD2 CAISEFRRLAGSNEQFF TGTGCCATCAGTGAGTTTAGGAGGCTAGCGGGATCCAATGAGCAGTTCTTC
TRBJ2-1 TRBV28 few NA CASSLVYNEQFF TGTGCCAGCAGTTTAGTTTACAATGAGCAGTTCTTC
TRBJ2-7 TRBV5-6 NA NA CASSLVQGPYEQYF TGTGCCAGCAGCTTGGTTCAGGGCCCCTACGAGCAGTACTTC
TRBJ2-2 TRBV6-6 few NA CASREWNTGELFF TGTGCCAGCAGAGAGTGGAACACCGGGGAGCTGTTTTTT
TRBJ2-6 TRBV12-3/TRBV12-4 NA NA CASSLTDGNVLTF TGTGCCAGCAGTTTAACCGACGGCAACGTCCTGACTTTC
TRBJ2-7 TRBV7-9 few NA CASSSDQIYEQYF TGTGCCAGCAGCTCAGACCAGATCTACGAGCAGTACTTC
TRBJ2-7 TRBV14 NA NA CASSQNRQASVYEQYF TGTGCCAGCAGCCAAAACCGGCAGGCTTCAGTCTACGAGCAGTACTTC
TRBJ1-5 TRBV6-1 NA NA CASTGGGYNQPQHF TGTGCCAGCACCGGGGGGGGGTACAATCAGCCCCAGCATTTT
TRBJ2-1 TRBV29-1 NA NA CSGGRDQSYNEQFF TGCAGCGGGGGGCGGGACCAATCCTACAATGAGCAGTTCTTC
TRBJ2-7 TRBV29-1 NA NA CSALWRYEQYF TGCAGCGCCCTGTGGAGATACGAGCAGTACTTC
TRBJ2-1 TRBV2 few TRBD2 CASSTSGKNEQFF TGTGCCAGCTCAACTAGCGGGAAAAATGAGCAGTTCTTC
TRBJ1-4 TRBV6-5 NA NA CASSYSKVLEGTNEKLFF TGTGCCAGCAGTTACTCGAAAGTTTTGGAGGGAACTAATGAAAAACTGTTTTTT
TRBJ2-3 TRBV12-5 NA TRBD2 CASGLEVSGRVTSTDTQYF TGTGCTAGTGGTTTGGAGGTTAGCGGGAGGGTTACTAGCACAGATACGCAGTATTTT
TRBJ2-7 TRBV27 few TRBD1 CASSLSGTGIEQYF TGTGCCAGCAGTTTAAGTGGGACAGGGATCGAGCAGTACTTC
TRBJ1-6 TRBV6-5 few NA CASSFGTNNSPLHF TGTGCCAGTTCCTTCGGGACAAATAATTCACCCCTCCACTTT
TRBJ2-7 TRBV28 few NA CASSPLGDSSYEQYF TGTGCCAGCAGTCCCCTGGGGGACTCCTCCTACGAGCAGTACTTC
TRBJ2-7 TRBV13 few NA CASSLVGKIYEQYF TGTGCCAGCAGCTTAGTCGGCAAAATCTACGAGCAGTACTTC
TRBJ1-1 TRBV10-3 many TRBD1 CAISARDRANTEGAFF TGTGCCATCAGTGCCCGGGACAGGGCAAATACTGAGGGAGCTTTCTTT
TRBJ2-7 TRBV3-1 many NA CASSQDPGGLRSYEQYF TGTGCCAGCAGCCAAGATCCCGGCGGTCTAAGGTCCTACGAGCAGTACTTC
TRBJ2-1 TRBV5-1 NA NA CASRTVGFSSYNEQFF TGCGCCAGCAGAACTGTTGGCTTCAGCTCCTACAATGAGCAGTTCTTC
TRBJ2-7 TRBV20-1 NA NA CSARGGDAYEQYF TGCAGTGCTAGAGGGGGGGACGCCTACGAGCAGTACTTC
TRBJ2-1 TRBV7-9 NA NA CASSLAMDEQFF TGTGCCAGCAGCTTAGCCATGGATGAGCAGTTCTTC
TRBJ2-7 TRBV28 few TRBD2 CASSFGLAGLDEQYF TGTGCCAGCAGTTTCGGACTAGCGGGACTGGACGAGCAGTACTTC
TRBJ2-1 TRBV6-5 many TRBD2 CASSRAEASGIFGNEQFF TGTGCCAGCAGCCGGGCAGAGGCTAGCGGGATCTTTGGCAATGAGCAGTTCTTC
TRBJ1-4 TRBV7-8 few TRBD1 CASSPWTGKGIKEKLFF TGTGCCAGCAGCCCCTGGACAGGGAAGGGTATTAAGGAAAAACTGTTTTTT
TRBJ2-3 TRBV29-1 few NA CSVDLATSTDTQYF TGCAGCGTTGATCTCGCGACTAGCACAGATACGCAGTATTTT
TRBJ2-3 TRBV2 NA NA CARRGDLTDTQYF TGTGCCAGAAGAGGGGATTTGACAGATACGCAGTATTTT
TRBJ2-3 TRBV6-5 few TRBD1 CASSWAGQGEDTQYF TGTGCCAGCAGTTGGGCGGGACAGGGTGAAGATACGCAGTATTTT
TRBJ2-1 TRBV9 NA TRBD1 CASSPSTGGQTNNEQFF TGTGCCAGCAGCCCCTCAACAGGGGGACAGACGAATAATGAGCAGTTCTTC
TRBJ2-3 TRBV7-8 NA TRBD2 CASSSVTSGSADTQYF TGTGCCAGCAGCTCCGTGACTAGCGGGAGCGCAGATACGCAGTATTTT
TRBJ1-2 TRBV7-2 few TRBD1 CAKTGGASYGYTF TGTGCCAAAACAGGGGGCGCATCCTATGGCTACACCTTC
TRBJ1-5 TRBV21-1 NA NA CASSKAKTGGRNQPQHF TGTGCCAGCAGCAAAGCGAAGACAGGGGGACGAAATCAGCCCCAGCATTTT
TRBJ1-5 TRBV27 NA NA CASSTSGAQPQHF NA
TRBJ2-2 TRBV6-5 few NA CASSTTRTSTGELFF TGTGCCAGCAGTACCACCCGGACCTCCACCGGGGAGCTGTTTTTT
TRBJ2-1 TRBV24-1 NA NA CATSDQDLMPYNEQFF TGTGCCACCAGTGACCAGGACTTGATGCCCTACAATGAGCAGTTCTTC
TRBJ2-3 TRBV28 NA NA CASERRAGSITDTQYF TGTGCCAGCGAGCGTAGGGCGGGATCAATCACAGATACGCAGTATTTT
TRBJ2-3 TRBV7-3 few NA CASSLVGSGSTDTQYF TGTGCCAGCAGCTTAGTCGGAAGCGGGAGCACAGATACGCAGTATTTT
TRBJ2-2 TRBV13 NA TRBD2 CASSYGLAGLSVNTGELFF TGTGCCAGCAGCTATGGACTAGCGGGCTTAAGTGTGAACACCGGGGAGCTGTTTTTT
TRBJ2-3 TRBV28 NA NA CASSSYFEGDTQYF TGTGCCAGCAGTTCGTACTTCGAGGGAGATACGCAGTATTTT
TRBJ2-3 TRBV19 NA NA CATADSVDQPYTDTQYF TGTGCCACCGCGGACAGTGTAGACCAGCCCTACACAGATACGCAGTATTTT
TRBJ1-1 TRBV9 NA NA CASSVGGQTNTEAFF TGTGCCAGCAGCGTAGGTGGACAGACAAACACTGAAGCTTTCTTT
TRBJ2-7 TRBV20-1 NA TRBD1 CSASDRDRTYEQYF TGCAGTGCTAGCGATAGGGACAGAACCTACGAGCAGTACTTC
TRBJ2-1 TRBV5-4 NA NA CASSLLGSDNEQFF TGTGCCAGCAGCTTGTTGGGTAGCGACAATGAGCAGTTCTTC